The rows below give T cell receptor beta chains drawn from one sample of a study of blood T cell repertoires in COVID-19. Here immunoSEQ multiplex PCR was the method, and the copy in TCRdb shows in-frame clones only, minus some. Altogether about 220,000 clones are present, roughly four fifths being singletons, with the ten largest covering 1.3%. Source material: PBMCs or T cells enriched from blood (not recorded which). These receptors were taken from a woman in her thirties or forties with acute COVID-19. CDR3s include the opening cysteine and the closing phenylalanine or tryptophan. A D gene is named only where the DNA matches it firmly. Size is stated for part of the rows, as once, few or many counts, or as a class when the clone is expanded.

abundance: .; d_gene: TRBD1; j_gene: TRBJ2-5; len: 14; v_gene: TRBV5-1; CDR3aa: CASSGQGALETQYF; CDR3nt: TGCGCCAGCAGCGGACAGGGGGCTTTGGAGACCCAGTACTTC
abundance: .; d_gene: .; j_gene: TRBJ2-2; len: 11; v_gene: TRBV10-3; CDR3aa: CAIGGGRELFF; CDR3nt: TGTGCCATCGGAGGCGGCAGGGAGCTGTTTTTT
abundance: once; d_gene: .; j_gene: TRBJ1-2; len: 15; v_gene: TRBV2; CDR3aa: CASSAPGGANYGYTF; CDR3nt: TGTGCCAGCAGTGCCCCTGGAGGGGCTAACTATGGCTACACCTTC
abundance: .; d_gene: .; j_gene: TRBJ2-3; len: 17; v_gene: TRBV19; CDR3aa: CASSISPGGRGTDTQYF; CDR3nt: TGTGCCAGTAGTATTTCTCCCGGGGGACGGGGGACAGATACGCAGTATTTT
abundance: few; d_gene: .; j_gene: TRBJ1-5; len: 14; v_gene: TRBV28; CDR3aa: CATHSTVRNQPQHF; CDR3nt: TGTGCCACCCACTCGACAGTCAGGAATCAGCCCCAGCATTTT
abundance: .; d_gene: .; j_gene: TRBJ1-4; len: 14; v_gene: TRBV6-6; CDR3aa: CASSYIGSMEKLFF; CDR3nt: TGTGCCAGCAGTTACATTGGCAGTATGGAAAAACTGTTTTTT
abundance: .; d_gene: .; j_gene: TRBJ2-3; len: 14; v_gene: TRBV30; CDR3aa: CAWSGTVHTDTQYF; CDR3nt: TGTGCCTGGAGTGGTACAGTACACACAGATACGCAGTATTTT
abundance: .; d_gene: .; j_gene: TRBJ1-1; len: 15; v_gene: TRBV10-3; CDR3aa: CAISESADLNTEAFF; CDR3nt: TGTGCCATCAGTGAGTCGGCAGACTTGAACACTGAAGCTTTCTTT
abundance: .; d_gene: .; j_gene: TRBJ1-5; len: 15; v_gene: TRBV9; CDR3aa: CASSVQGLSNQPQHF; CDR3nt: TGTGCCAGCAGCGTACAGGGTTTAAGCAATCAGCCCCAGCATTTT
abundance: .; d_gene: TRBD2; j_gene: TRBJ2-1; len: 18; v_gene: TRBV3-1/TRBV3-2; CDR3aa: CASSQGRSGTRPYNEQFF; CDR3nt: TGTGCCAGCAGCCAAGGAAGGAGCGGGACTAGGCCGTACAATGAGCAGTTCTTC